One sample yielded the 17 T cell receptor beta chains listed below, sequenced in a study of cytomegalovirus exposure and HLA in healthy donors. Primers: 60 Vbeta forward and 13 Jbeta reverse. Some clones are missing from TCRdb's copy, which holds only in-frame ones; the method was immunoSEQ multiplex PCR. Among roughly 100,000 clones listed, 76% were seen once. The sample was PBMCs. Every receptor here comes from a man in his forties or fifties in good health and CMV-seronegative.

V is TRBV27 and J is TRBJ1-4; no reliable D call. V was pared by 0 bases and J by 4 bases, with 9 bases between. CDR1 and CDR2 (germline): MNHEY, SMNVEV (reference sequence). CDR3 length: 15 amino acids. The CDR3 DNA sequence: TGTGCCAGCAGTTTATCGCCCGGGTTTAATGAAAAACTGTTTTTT. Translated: CASSLSPGFNEKLFF.

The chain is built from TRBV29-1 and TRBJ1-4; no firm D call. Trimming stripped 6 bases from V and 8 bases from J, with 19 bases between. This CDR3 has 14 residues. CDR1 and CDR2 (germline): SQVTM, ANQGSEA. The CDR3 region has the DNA TGCAGCGTCCAAGAACGAGGTTTTGAGGAAAAACTGTTTTTT. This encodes CSVQERGFEEKLFF.

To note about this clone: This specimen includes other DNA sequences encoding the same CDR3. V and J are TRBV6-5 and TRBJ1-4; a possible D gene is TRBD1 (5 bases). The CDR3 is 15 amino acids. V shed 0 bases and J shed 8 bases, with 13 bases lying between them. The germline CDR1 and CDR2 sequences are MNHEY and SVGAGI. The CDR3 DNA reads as TGTGCCAGCAGTTACTCCGGGCAGGGTGGAGAAAAACTGTTTTTT. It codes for CASSYSGQGGEKLFF.

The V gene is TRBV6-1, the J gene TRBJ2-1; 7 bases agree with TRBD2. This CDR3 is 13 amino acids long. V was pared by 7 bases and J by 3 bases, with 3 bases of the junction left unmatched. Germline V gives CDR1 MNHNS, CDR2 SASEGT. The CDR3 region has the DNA TGTGCCAGCACTGGCGGGGGCTACAATGAGCAGTTCTTC. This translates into CASTGGGYNEQFF.

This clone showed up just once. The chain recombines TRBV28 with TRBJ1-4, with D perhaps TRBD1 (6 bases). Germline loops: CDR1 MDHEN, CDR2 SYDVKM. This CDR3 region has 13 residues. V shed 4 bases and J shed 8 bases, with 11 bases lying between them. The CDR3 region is CASSSGTLEKLFF. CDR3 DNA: TGTGCCAGCAGTTCCGGGACACTAGAAAAACTGTTTTTT. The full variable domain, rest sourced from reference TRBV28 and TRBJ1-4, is DVKVTQSSRYLVKRTGEKVFLECVQDMDHENMFWYRQDPGLGLRLIYFSYDVKMKEKGDIPEGYSVSREKKERFSLILESASTNQTSMYLCASSSGTLEKLFFGSGTQLSVL.

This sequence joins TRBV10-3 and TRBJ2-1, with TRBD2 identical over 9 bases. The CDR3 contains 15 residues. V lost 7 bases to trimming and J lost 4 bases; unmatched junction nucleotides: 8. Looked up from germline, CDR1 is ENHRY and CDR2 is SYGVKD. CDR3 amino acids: CAITSPAGGYNEQFF. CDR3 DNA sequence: TGTGCCATCACTTCCCCAGCGGGGGGATACAATGAGCAGTTCTTC.

The CDR3 DNA reads as TGTGCCAGCAGCCCCCAGCGGGGGGGTGATACGCAGTATTTT. It is translated as CASSPQRGGDTQYF. V usage is TRBV5-4 and J usage is TRBJ2-3; 10 bases align to TRBD2. J was trimmed by 6 bases and V by 4 bases; bases with no gene match: 5. The CDR3 spans 14 residues. Looked up from germline, CDR1 is SGHNT and CDR2 is YYREEE (reference sequence). The full variable domain, its missing parts supplied by reference TRBV5-4 and TRBJ2-3, is ETGVTQSPTHLIKTRGQQVTLRCSSQSGHNTVSWYQQALGQGPQFIFQYYREEENGRGNFPPRFSGLQFPNYSSELNVNALELDDSALYLCASSPQRGGDTQYFGPGTRLTVL.

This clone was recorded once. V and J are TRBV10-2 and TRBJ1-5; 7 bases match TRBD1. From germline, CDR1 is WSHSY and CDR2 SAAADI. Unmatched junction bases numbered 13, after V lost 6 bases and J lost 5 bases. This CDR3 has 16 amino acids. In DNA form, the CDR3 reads TGCGCCAGCAGATCGGACAGGTCCACGGCGGATCAGCCCCAGCATTTT. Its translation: CASRSDRSTADQPQHF.

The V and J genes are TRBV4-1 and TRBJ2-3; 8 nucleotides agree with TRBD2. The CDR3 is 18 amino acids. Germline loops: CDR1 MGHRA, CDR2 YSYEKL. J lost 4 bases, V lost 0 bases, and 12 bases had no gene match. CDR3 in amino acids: CASSQDRGGSGVADTQYF. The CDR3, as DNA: TGCGCCAGCAGCCAAGATCGGGGAGGTAGCGGGGTTGCAGATACGCAGTATTTT.

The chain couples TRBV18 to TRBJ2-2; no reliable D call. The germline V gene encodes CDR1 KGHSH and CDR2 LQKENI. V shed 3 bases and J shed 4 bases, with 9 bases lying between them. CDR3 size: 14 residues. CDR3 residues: CASSPSQFTGELFF. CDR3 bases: TGTGCCAGCTCACCGTCCCAATTCACCGGGGAGCTGTTTTTT. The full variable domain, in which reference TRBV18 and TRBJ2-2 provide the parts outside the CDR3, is NAGVMQNPRHLVRRRGQEARLRCSPMKGHSHVYWYRQLPEEGLKFMVYLQKENIIDESGMPKERFSAEFPKEGPSILRIQQVVRGDSAAYFCASSPSQFTGELFFGEGSRLTVL.

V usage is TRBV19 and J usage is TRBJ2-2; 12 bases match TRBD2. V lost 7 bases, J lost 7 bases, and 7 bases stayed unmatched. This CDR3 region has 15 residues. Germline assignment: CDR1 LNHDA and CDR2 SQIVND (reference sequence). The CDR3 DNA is TGTGCCAGTACCCCTAGCGGGGGGGTAGGCGGGGAGCTGTTTTTT. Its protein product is CASTPSGGVGGELFF.

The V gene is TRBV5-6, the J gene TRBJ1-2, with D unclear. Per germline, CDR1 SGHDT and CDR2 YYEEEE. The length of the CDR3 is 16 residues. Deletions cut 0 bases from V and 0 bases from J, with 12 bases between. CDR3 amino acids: CASSLAGRNTNYGYTF. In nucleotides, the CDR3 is TGTGCCAGCAGCTTGGCCGGGAGGAACACTAACTATGGCTACACCTTC.

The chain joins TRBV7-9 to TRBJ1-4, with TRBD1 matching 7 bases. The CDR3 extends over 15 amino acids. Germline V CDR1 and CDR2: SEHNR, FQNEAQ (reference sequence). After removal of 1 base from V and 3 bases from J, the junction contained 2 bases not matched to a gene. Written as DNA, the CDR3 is TGTGCCAGCAGCTTAGGACAGGGTCCTAATGAAAAACTGTTTTTT. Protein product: CASSLGQGPNEKLFF.

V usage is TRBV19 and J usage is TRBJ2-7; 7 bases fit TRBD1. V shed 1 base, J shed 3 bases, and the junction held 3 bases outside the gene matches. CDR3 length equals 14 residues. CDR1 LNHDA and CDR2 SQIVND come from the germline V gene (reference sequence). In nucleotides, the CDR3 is TGTGCCAGTAGTATAGGGGGACAGCTCTACGAGCAGTACTTC. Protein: CASSIGGQLYEQYF.

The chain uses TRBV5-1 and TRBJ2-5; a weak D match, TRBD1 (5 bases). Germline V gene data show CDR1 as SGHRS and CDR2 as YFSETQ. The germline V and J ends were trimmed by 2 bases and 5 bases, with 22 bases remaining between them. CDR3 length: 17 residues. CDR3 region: CASSFARLGLGLETQYF. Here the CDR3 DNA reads TGCGCCAGCAGCTTCGCTCGACTGGGCTTGGGGCTTGAGACCCAGTACTTC. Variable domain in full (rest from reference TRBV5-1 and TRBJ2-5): KAGVTQTPRYLIKTRGQQVTLSCSPISGHRSVSWYQQTPGQGLQFLFEYFSETQRNKGNFPGRFSGRQFSNSRSEMNVSTLELGDSALYLCASSFARLGLGLETQYFGPGTRLLVL.

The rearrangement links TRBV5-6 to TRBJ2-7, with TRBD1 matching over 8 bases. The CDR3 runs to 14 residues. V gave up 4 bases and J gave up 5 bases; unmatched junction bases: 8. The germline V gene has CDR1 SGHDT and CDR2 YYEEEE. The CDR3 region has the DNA TGTGCCAGCAGCATCGGGACAGGCGTCGACGAGCAGTACTTC. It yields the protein CASSIGTGVDEQYF.

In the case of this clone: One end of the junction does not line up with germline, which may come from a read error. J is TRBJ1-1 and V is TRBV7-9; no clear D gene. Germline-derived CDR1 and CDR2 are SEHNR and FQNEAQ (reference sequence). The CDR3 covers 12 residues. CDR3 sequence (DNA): TGTTCCAGCAACCTCGGCGGCACTGAAGCTTTCTTT. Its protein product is CSSNLGGTEAFF.